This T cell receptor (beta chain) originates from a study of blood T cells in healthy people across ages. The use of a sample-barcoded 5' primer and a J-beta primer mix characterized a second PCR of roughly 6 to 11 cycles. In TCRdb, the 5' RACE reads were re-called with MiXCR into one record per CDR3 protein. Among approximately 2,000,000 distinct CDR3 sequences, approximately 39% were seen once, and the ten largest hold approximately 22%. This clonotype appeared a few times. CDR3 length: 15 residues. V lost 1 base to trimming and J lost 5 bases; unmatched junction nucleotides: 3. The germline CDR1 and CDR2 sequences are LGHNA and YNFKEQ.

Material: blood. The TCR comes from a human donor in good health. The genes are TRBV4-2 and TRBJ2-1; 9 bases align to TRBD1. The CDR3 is CASSQAGQGDNEQFF. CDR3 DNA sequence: TGTGCCAGCAGCCAAGCGGGACAGGGTGACAATGAGCAGTTCTTC.